The TCR beta chain described here comes from a study of metastatic and nonmetastatic thyroid tumors. Study as a whole: For malignant and benign thyroid patients, tumor or nodule tissue and blood were the sources whose repertoires were compared.

General study points: Versus benign nodules, malignant thyroid tumors reportedly had significantly higher TCR beta diversity, in blood and tumor.

As handled by the study authors: Differences in CDR3 between clinicopathological groups were drawn on to build a classifier intended to discriminate distant-metastatic papillary thyroid cancer patients. TCRdb redid the clone calls on the PCR reads using MiXCR. In this record, the V and J calls reflect TCRdb's handling and not the investigators' own analysis. The sample lists 70,000 or so clones, over 12% seen once, with approximately 6.1% in the top ten. By frequency in the sample, this clone is medium-sized (0.01 to 0.1%). Its target is unknown. Germline V gene sequence: CDR1 MNHNS, CDR2 SASEGT. V lost 6 bases and J lost 7, with 10 bases in between. This CDR3 is built from 12 residues. There were no patients who had received any treatment before thyroid surgery.

This sequence joins TRBV6-1 and TRBJ2-1; the D gene is possibly TRBD1 (5 bases). The sequence came from a male donor with papillary thyroid cancer or a benign thyroid nodule (not recorded which). Some clones in this sample may be carry-over from other donors' samples. What was sequenced was blood. CDR3 loop: CASSRQWNEQFF. Here the CDR3 DNA reads TGTGCCAGCAGCCGACAGTGGAATGAGCAGTTCTTC.